The 21 T cell receptor beta chains below come from one sample, sequenced in a study of T-cell reconstitution after alpha-beta-depleted transplantation in children. Preparation of the TCRbeta library used unique molecular identifiers. One entry per CDR3 protein, called by TCRdb with MiXCR from the PCR reads. The data contain approximately 520,000 distinct CDR3 sequences, approximately 30% of them seen just once; the ten biggest clones take up 2% to 3%. Sequencing used PBMCs from the stem cell graft donor, obtained from the stem cell graft. The receptors shown here come from a human donor who donated a stem cell graft to a child with aplastic anemia.

The chain uses TRBV20-1 and TRBJ2-7, with D possibly matching TRBD2 (6 bases). The CDR3 sequence is 13 residues long. The V and J ends lost 8 bases and 5 bases respectively, with 19 bases between them. Germline V gene data show CDR1 as DFQATT and CDR2 as SNEGSKA (reference sequence). The CDR3 region is CSPGVGRIDEQYF. In nucleotides, the CDR3 is TGCAGTCCTGGCGTTGGGAGGATCGACGAGCAGTACTTC.

J is TRBJ2-1 and V is TRBV5-6; tentatively, D is TRBD2 (7 bases). The CDR3 has 16 residues. In germline, CDR1 is SGHDT, CDR2 YYEEEE. V dropped 4 bases and J dropped 9 bases, with 23 bases sitting between them. Here the CDR3 reads CASSPDAGASGGEQFF. Written as DNA, the CDR3 is TGTGCCAGCAGCCCTGATGCGGGGGCTAGCGGAGGTGAGCAGTTCTTC.

This sequence joins TRBV2 and TRBJ2-3, with D uncertain. Trimming pared 7 bases from V and 2 bases from J, leaving 19 bases between. The CDR3 has 16 residues. CDR1 and CDR2 (germline): SNHLY, FYNNEI. CDR3 sequence reads: CASTPPASKSTDTQYF. DNA of the CDR3: TGTGCCAGCACCCCTCCCGCTTCGAAATCCACAGATACGCAGTATTTT.

This clonotype was seen only a few times. The chain employs TRBV11-2 and TRBJ2-1; D might be TRBD2 (5 bases). Trimming pared 5 bases from V and 3 bases from J, leaving 17 bases between. There are 16 residues in the CDR3. CDR1 is SGHAT and CDR2 is FQNNGV in the germline V gene. CDR3 DNA: TGTGCCAGCAGCGGCGGGTTAGCGAGGAGCTACAATGAGCAGTTCTTC. Translating it yields CASSGGLARSYNEQFF.

This clonotype was counted between two and nine times. V gene TRBV7-2 combines with J gene TRBJ2-1, with a possible D match to TRBD2 (5 bases). V lost 5 bases and J lost 5, with 16 bases in between. CDR1 and CDR2 from the germline V gene are SGHTA and FQGNSA. This CDR3 is 15 amino acids long. The CDR3, as DNA: TGTGCCAGCAGCCTGGTGGGAGAGGGTAACAATGAGCAGTTCTTC. Protein: CASSLVGEGNNEQFF. Supplemented by reference TRBV7-2 and TRBJ2-1, the full variable domain reads GAGVSQSPSNKVTEKGKDVELRCDPISGHTALYWYRQSLGQGLEFLIYFQGNSAPDKSGLPSDRFSAERTGGSVSTLTIQRTQQEDSAVYLCASSLVGEGNNEQFFGPGTRLTVL.

In this sample, this clonotype turned up a few times. The gene calls are TRBV5-5 and TRBJ2-2, with TRBD1 identical over 7 bases. Germline assignment: CDR1 SGHKS and CDR2 YYEKEE (reference sequence). The CDR3 runs to 16 residues. After removal of 0 bases from V and 7 bases from J, the junction contained 9 bases not matched to a gene. The CDR3, as DNA: TGTGCCAGCAGCTTGGTGTGGCAGGGGGTAATCGGGGAGCTGTTTTTT. It encodes CASSLVWQGVIGELFF. The entire variable domain, with the rest obtained from reference TRBV5-5 and TRBJ2-2, is as follows: DAGVTQSPTHLIKTRGQQVTLRCSPISGHKSVSWYQQVLGQGPQFIFQYYEKEERGRGNFPDRFSARQFPNYSSELNVNALLLGDSALYLCASSLVWQGVIGELFFGEGSRLTVL.

In this sample, this clonotype turned up a few times. J is TRBJ2-3 and V is TRBV5-1, with a possible D match to TRBD2 (6 bases). Trimming cost V 2 bases and J 4 bases, with 17 bases left between them. CDR1 SGHRS and CDR2 YFSETQ come from the germline V gene. This CDR3 contains 16 residues. The CDR3 nucleotides are TGCGCCAGCAGCTTTACGGGACTCTCCTTCGCAGATACGCAGTATTTT. Translation gives CASSFTGLSFADTQYF.

The chain has TRBV18 and TRBJ1-2; possible D gene TRBD1, 5 bases. There are 14 residues in the CDR3. Germline-derived CDR1 and CDR2 are KGHSH and LQKENI. V gave up 4 bases and J gave up 4 bases, with 13 bases separating them. CDR3 sequence reads: CASSRDSVTYGYTF. CDR3 nucleotide sequence: TGTGCCAGCTCACGAGACAGCGTTACCTATGGCTACACCTTC.

This clonotype occurred a few times. The chain carries TRBV20-1 and TRBJ1-5; D perhaps matches TRBD1 (5 bases). This CDR3 is 15 amino acids long. With 6 bases removed from V and 1 base from J, the gap between germline ends came to 16 bases. CDR1 is DFQATT, CDR2 SNEGSKA, per germline (reference sequence). CDR3 sequence reads: CSAAPGGNSNQPQHF. Written as DNA, the CDR3 is TGCAGTGCCGCCCCCGGGGGGAACAGCAATCAGCCCCAGCATTTT.

The V call is TRBV12-3 or TRBV12-4, the J call TRBJ2-1, with 9 nucleotides matching TRBD2. CDR3 length: 15 amino acids. With 8 bases clipped from V and 4 bases from J, the junction kept 9 bases outside the gene matches. The CDR3 is CASSLIAGAYNEQFF. The CDR3 bases are TGTGCCAGCTCACTTATAGCGGGGGCGTACAATGAGCAGTTCTTC.

The chain carries TRBV7-2 and TRBJ2-3; D remains unclear. Per germline, CDR1 SGHTA and CDR2 FQGNSA. The CDR3 covers 15 residues. Trimming shortened V by 1 base and J by 4 bases, and 12 bases separated the two germline ends. CDR3 in DNA: TGTGCCAGCAGCTTAGTGGTAGGGTTTGCAGATACGCAGTATTTT. Its translation: CASSLVVGFADTQYF.

The CDR3: CASSPFRDSQETQYF. The CDR3 DNA reads as TGTGCCAGCTCACCCTTCCGGGATAGCCAAGAGACCCAGTACTTC. This chain joins TRBV18 and TRBJ2-5, with D perhaps matching TRBD2 (5 bases). Between the trimmed V and J ends, which lost 3 bases and 1 base, there was a span of 12 bases. CDR3 size: 15 residues. Germline loops: CDR1 KGHSH, CDR2 LQKENI. Using reference TRBV18 and TRBJ2-5 for the parts outside the CDR3, the full variable domain is NAGVMQNPRHLVRRRGQEARLRCSPMKGHSHVYWYRQLPEEGLKFMVYLQKENIIDESGMPKERFSAEFPKEGPSILRIQQVVRGDSAAYFCASSPFRDSQETQYFGPGTRLLVL.

This clonotype turned up a few times. The CDR3 bases are TGTGCCAGCAGTTTGGCAGGATCGAACACTGAAGCTTTCTTT. This encodes CASSLAGSNTEAFF. This chain links TRBV12-3 or TRBV12-4 with TRBJ1-1; no clear D. V lost 3 bases to trimming and J lost 1 base, with 9 bases between them. The CDR3 has 14 amino acids.

The V and J genes are TRBV6-2 or TRBV6-3 and TRBJ2-5, with a weak D call TRBD2 (5 bases). Germline V gene lookup returns CDR1 MNHEY and CDR2 SVGEGT. CDR3 length: 15 residues. The V and J ends lost 6 bases and 1 base respectively, with 15 bases between them. CDR3 DNA: TGTGCCAGCAGCACCCTAGGAGGACCCCAAGAGACCCAGTACTTC. Amino acid sequence: CASSTLGGPQETQYF.

The chain uses TRBV7-9 and TRBJ2-7; D is unclear. This CDR3 has 14 residues. Per the germline V gene, CDR1 is SEHNR and CDR2 is FQNEAQ (reference sequence). Trimming took 2 bases from V and 2 from J, leaving 10 bases between them. The CDR3 nucleotides read TGTGCCAGCAGCTTATCAACGGCTGCCTACGAGCAGTACTTC. Its translation: CASSLSTAAYEQYF.

On this clonotype itself: Just one base apart from a much larger clone, this may be a read error. The rearrangement uses TRBV7-9 and TRBJ2-1, with D tentatively TRBD2 (6 bases). The CDR3 runs to 15 residues. Germline V CDR1 and CDR2: SEHNR, FQNEAQ (reference sequence). The CDR3 nucleotides are TGTGCCAGCAGCCCAGCGGGTGGACCTTACAGTGAGCAGTTCTTC. This sequence encodes CASSPAGGPYSEQFF.

CDR3 DNA: TGTGCCAGCAGCTCGACAGAATACGAGCAGTACGTC. This sequence encodes CASSSTEYEQYV. The V call is TRBV5-6, the J call TRBJ2-7, with D possibly being TRBD1 (5 bases). The V end was cut by 3 bases, the J end by 4 bases, with 8 bases between. The CDR3 has 12 residues. CDR1 and CDR2 (germline): SGHDT, YYEEEE.

The gene calls are TRBV7-2 and TRBJ2-7; 7 nucleotides agree with TRBD1. Germline V CDR1 and CDR2: SGHTA, FQGNSA. V shed 1 base, J shed 3 bases, and the junction held 3 bases outside the gene matches. This CDR3 region has 14 residues. The chain's CDR3 is CASSLEGGGYEQYF. In nucleotides, the CDR3 is TGTGCCAGCAGCTTAGAAGGGGGCGGCTACGAGCAGTACTTC.

CDR3 bases: TGTGCCATCCAGACTAGCGTCAACACAGATACGCAGTATTTT. Amino acid sequence: CAIQTSVNTDTQYF. The gene calls are TRBV6-1 and TRBJ2-3; 8 positions agree with TRBD2. The CDR3 is 14 amino acids. Germline lookup yields CDR1 MNHNS and CDR2 SASEGT. Trimming at V came to 10 bases and at J to 2 bases, leaving 8 bases not matched to a gene.

This clonotype was detected a few times. The chain has TRBV29-1 and TRBJ2-1; 7 bases align to TRBD2. The CDR3 extends over 15 amino acids. V shed 4 bases, J shed 0 bases, and the junction held 6 bases outside the gene matches. Germline CDR1 is SQVTM and CDR2 is ANQGSEA. CDR3 region: CSVGPSGSSYNEQFF. CDR3 in DNA: TGCAGCGTTGGTCCTAGCGGAAGCTCCTACAATGAGCAGTTCTTC.

The chain uses TRBV25-1 and TRBJ1-3; possibly TRBD1 for D (5 bases). Trimming pared 4 bases from V and 3 bases from J, leaving 16 bases between. CDR3 size: 16 residues. CDR1 and CDR2 from the germline V gene are MGHDK and SYGVNS. In DNA, the CDR3 is TGTGCCAGCAGTGGGGGCTATTTGTGGGGTGGAAACACCATATATTTT. It specifies CASSGGYLWGGNTIYF.